This T cell receptor (beta chain) was captured in a study of T cell responses to AZD1222 COVID-19 vaccine. As for the study in general: Pooled together were second doses at about 4 or about 12 weeks. The study, taken as a whole, reports: Across the whole spike, CD4 TCRs peaked at regions 160-218 and 743-854.

To note about this clone: Antigen: not known.

TCRdb keeps only in-frame clones here, not all; method: immunoSEQ multiplex PCR. The repertoire holds around 120,000 clones, with 70% to 90% as singletons. CDR3 length: 16 residues. Germline CDR1 and CDR2: SGDLS and YYNGEE. V lost 3 bases, J lost 5 bases, and 13 bases stayed unmatched. This clonotype was obtained from an adult in good health. V usage is TRBV9 and J usage is TRBJ1-2; 7 nucleotides align to TRBD1. The source was peripheral blood, collected on day 0 of AZD1222 vaccination. The CDR3 loop reads CASSDSTGPQDYGYTF. DNA for the CDR3: TGTGCCAGCAGCGATTCGACAGGGCCCCAAGATTATGGCTACACCTTC.